These T cell receptor beta chains were read from a single sample in a study of pediatric ulcerative colitis. Only in-frame clones appear in the TCRdb table, and some are missing; sequencing was by immunoSEQ multiplex PCR. Of roughly 30,000 clones in the sample, approximately 82% are singletons; the top ten hold around 4.3%. Material: blood. The receptors come from a boy between 5 and 17 years old with severe ulcerative colitis. Both conserved end residues are part of each CDR3. Each record gives: clone size, D gene, J gene, V gene, CDR3 DNA, CDR3 protein. D genes are given only for firm matches. Not every row has a clone size; where given, it reads once, few, many or a size class.

clone_size: once; d_call: TRBD2; j_call: TRBJ2-7; v_call: TRBV10-2; cdr3_nt: TGCGCCAGCAGTGTTGGGGGGGGGACCTACGAGCAGTACTTC; cdr3_aa: CASSVGGGTYEQYF
clone_size: -; d_call: -; j_call: TRBJ1-6; v_call: TRBV5-4; cdr3_nt: TGTGCCAGCAGACAGACGGGGAACAATTCACCCCTCCACTTT; cdr3_aa: CASRQTGNNSPLHF
clone_size: -; d_call: TRBD1; j_call: TRBJ1-5; v_call: TRBV7-9; cdr3_nt: TGTGCCAGCAGTCAACAGGGGAATAGCAATCAGCCCCAGCATTTT; cdr3_aa: CASSQQGNSNQPQHF
clone_size: -; d_call: -; j_call: TRBJ2-1; v_call: TRBV9; cdr3_nt: TGTGCCAGCAGCGTAGACCCCGATGTTACCTTAGGTGAGCAGTTCTTC; cdr3_aa: CASSVDPDVTLGEQFF
clone_size: -; d_call: TRBD1; j_call: TRBJ2-7; v_call: TRBV4-3; cdr3_nt: TGCGCCAGCAGCCAAGGGTTAGACAGGGTCGACGAGCAGTACTTC; cdr3_aa: CASSQGLDRVDEQYF
clone_size: -; d_call: -; j_call: TRBJ2-5; v_call: TRBV9; cdr3_nt: TGTGCCAGCAGCGTCCCCCCCCAAGAGACCCAGTACTTC; cdr3_aa: CASSVPPQETQYF
clone_size: -; d_call: TRBD1; j_call: TRBJ2-7; v_call: TRBV11-2; cdr3_nt: TGTGCCAGCATCCCCATGACAGGGGGCTCCTACGAGCAGTACTTC; cdr3_aa: CASIPMTGGSYEQYF
clone_size: -; d_call: -; j_call: TRBJ1-3; v_call: TRBV6-6; cdr3_nt: TGTGCCAGCAGTTACTCGCAGGAGCTAGGAAACACCATATATTTT; cdr3_aa: CASSYSQELGNTIYF
clone_size: once; d_call: -; j_call: TRBJ2-3; v_call: TRBV12-5; cdr3_nt: TGTGCTAGTGGTTTGGTTACAGATACGCAGTATTTT; cdr3_aa: CASGLVTDTQYF
clone_size: once; d_call: -; j_call: TRBJ1-6; v_call: TRBV18; cdr3_nt: TGTGCCAGCTCACCGGGACTGGGGTATAATTCACCCCTCCACTTT; cdr3_aa: CASSPGLGYNSPLHF
clone_size: -; d_call: -; j_call: TRBJ2-5; v_call: TRBV4-1; cdr3_nt: TGCGCCAGCAGCCAGCGCCAGCAGGGCCCAGAGACCCAGTACTTC; cdr3_aa: CASSQRQQGPETQYF
clone_size: -; d_call: TRBD1; j_call: TRBJ1-4; v_call: TRBV7-8; cdr3_nt: TGTGCCAGCAGCCCCTACAGGGGCGCCACTAATGAAAAACTGTTTTTT; cdr3_aa: CASSPYRGATNEKLFF
clone_size: -; d_call: -; j_call: TRBJ2-1; v_call: TRBV7-9; cdr3_nt: TGTGCCAGCAGCTCCTCTGGCAGTTACAATGAGCAGTTCTTC; cdr3_aa: CASSSSGSYNEQFF
clone_size: -; d_call: -; j_call: TRBJ2-1; v_call: TRBV6-1; cdr3_nt: TGTGCCAGCAGGACGGTGGGAAATGAGCAGTTCTTC; cdr3_aa: CASRTVGNEQFF
clone_size: -; d_call: -; j_call: TRBJ2-3; v_call: TRBV7-2; cdr3_nt: TGTGCCAGCAGCGCTTCGGGGCCGCAAATAAGCACAGATACGCAGTATTTT; cdr3_aa: CASSASGPQISTDTQYF
clone_size: -; d_call: -; j_call: TRBJ2-3; v_call: TRBV7-9; cdr3_nt: TGTGCCAGCAGCTTAGGTTACAGCAGCACAGATACGCAGTATTTT; cdr3_aa: CASSLGYSSTDTQYF
clone_size: -; d_call: -; j_call: TRBJ2-5; v_call: TRBV5-1; cdr3_nt: TGCGCCAGCAGCTTGGCCATTCGCGGGGCGGGGGAGACCCAGTACTTC; cdr3_aa: CASSLAIRGAGETQYF
clone_size: -; d_call: TRBD1; j_call: TRBJ1-6; v_call: TRBV27; cdr3_nt: TGTGCCAGCAGTGTCCGGGACAGCTATAATTCACCCCTCCACTTT; cdr3_aa: CASSVRDSYNSPLHF
clone_size: -; d_call: TRBD2; j_call: TRBJ2-7; v_call: TRBV11-2; cdr3_nt: TGTGCCAGCAGCCTTACTAGCGGGGGCTCCTACGAGCAGTACTTC; cdr3_aa: CASSLTSGGSYEQYF
clone_size: -; d_call: TRBD1; j_call: TRBJ1-2; v_call: TRBV28; cdr3_nt: TGTGCCAGCAGTTTAAGCCGGACAGGGGGGTATGGCTACACCTTC; cdr3_aa: CASSLSRTGGYGYTF
clone_size: -; d_call: -; j_call: TRBJ1-2; v_call: TRBV7-9; cdr3_nt: TGTGCCAGCAGCTGGGGGGCGACTAACTATGGCTACACCTTC; cdr3_aa: CASSWGATNYGYTF
clone_size: -; d_call: -; j_call: TRBJ1-6; v_call: TRBV7-8; cdr3_nt: TGTGCCAGCAGCTTAGTGGGTGGCCGTTACCATTCACCCCTCCACTTT; cdr3_aa: CASSLVGGRYHSPLHF
clone_size: once; d_call: TRBD1; j_call: TRBJ2-1; v_call: TRBV9; cdr3_nt: TGTGCCAGCAGCGTAGACAGGGGGTTCTACAATGAGCAGTTCTTC; cdr3_aa: CASSVDRGFYNEQFF
clone_size: -; d_call: -; j_call: TRBJ2-7; v_call: TRBV7-2; cdr3_nt: TGTGCCAGCAGCTTAGAGGGGGGGCCCTTCTACGAGCAGTACTTC; cdr3_aa: CASSLEGGPFYEQYF
clone_size: few; d_call: TRBD1; j_call: TRBJ1-5; v_call: TRBV12-5; cdr3_nt: TGTGCTAGTGGTTTTCCGGACAGGGCGAGCAATCAGCCCCAGCATTTT; cdr3_aa: CASGFPDRASNQPQHF
clone_size: -; d_call: TRBD1; j_call: TRBJ1-1; v_call: TRBV4-3; cdr3_nt: TGCGCCAGCAGCCAAGGACAGGGTTTGAACACTGAAGCTTTCTTT; cdr3_aa: CASSQGQGLNTEAFF
clone_size: -; d_call: -; j_call: TRBJ1-4; v_call: TRBV19; cdr3_nt: TGTGCCAGTAGTGGGGCCCCGGGGGAAAAACTGTTTTTT; cdr3_aa: CASSGAPGEKLFF
clone_size: -; d_call: -; j_call: TRBJ2-7; v_call: TRBV27; cdr3_nt: TGTGCCAGCAGTTTCAGGGTTTCCTACGAGCAGTACTTC; cdr3_aa: CASSFRVSYEQYF
clone_size: -; d_call: -; j_call: TRBJ1-5; v_call: TRBV4-3; cdr3_nt: TGCGCCAGCAGCAGGGACGCCGGGGCATATCAGCCCCAGCATTTT; cdr3_aa: CASSRDAGAYQPQHF
clone_size: -; d_call: -; j_call: TRBJ2-1; v_call: TRBV10-3; cdr3_nt: TGTGCCATCACCCCCTATGGGGGCCTAGGGGACAATGAGCAGTTCTTC; cdr3_aa: CAITPYGGLGDNEQFF
clone_size: -; d_call: TRBD1; j_call: TRBJ1-2; v_call: TRBV27; cdr3_nt: TGTGCCAGCAGATCTCTCGGGCAGGGGGCTAACTATGGCTACACCTTC; cdr3_aa: CASRSLGQGANYGYTF
clone_size: -; d_call: -; j_call: TRBJ2-5; v_call: TRBV18; cdr3_nt: TGTGCCAGCTCACCACCGGGGGAGACCCAGTACTTC; cdr3_aa: CASSPPGETQYF
clone_size: -; d_call: TRBD1; j_call: TRBJ2-3; v_call: TRBV9; cdr3_nt: TGTGCCAGCAGCGGATACGACCGGGACAGGGGACCATTTCCAGTGGATACGCAGTATTTT; cdr3_aa: CASSGYDRDRGPFPVDTQYF
clone_size: -; d_call: TRBD2; j_call: TRBJ2-1; v_call: TRBV9; cdr3_nt: TGTGCCAGCAGCGTTGGGGCGGGGGTCCACAATGAGCAGTTCTTC; cdr3_aa: CASSVGAGVHNEQFF
clone_size: -; d_call: -; j_call: TRBJ2-1; v_call: TRBV7-9; cdr3_nt: TGTGCCAGCAGCCCCCGCGAGACTGGCAATGAGCAGTTCTTC; cdr3_aa: CASSPRETGNEQFF
clone_size: once; d_call: -; j_call: TRBJ1-2; v_call: TRBV7-8; cdr3_nt: TGTGCCAGCAGCTTAGCCATTAACGAATTTGCTAACTATGGCTACACCTTC; cdr3_aa: CASSLAINEFANYGYTF
clone_size: -; d_call: TRBD1; j_call: TRBJ2-7; v_call: TRBV5-1; cdr3_nt: TGCGCCAGCAGCTTGGGGGGGACAGGCTCCTACGAGCAGTACTTC; cdr3_aa: CASSLGGTGSYEQYF
clone_size: -; d_call: TRBD2; j_call: TRBJ2-3; v_call: TRBV5-1; cdr3_nt: TGCGCCAGCAGACAAACTAGCGGGGTCACAGATACGCAGTATTTT; cdr3_aa: CASRQTSGVTDTQYF
clone_size: -; d_call: -; j_call: TRBJ1-5; v_call: TRBV19; cdr3_nt: TGTGCCAGTAGTATTAACGCAGGGGATCAGCCCCAGCATTTT; cdr3_aa: CASSINAGDQPQHF
clone_size: -; d_call: -; j_call: TRBJ2-2; v_call: TRBV30; cdr3_nt: TGTGCCTGGACCAACAAGGGGCGACCCGGGGAGCTGTTTTTT; cdr3_aa: CAWTNKGRPGELFF
clone_size: -; d_call: -; j_call: TRBJ1-1; v_call: TRBV4-1; cdr3_nt: TGCGCCAGCAGCCAAGCATCTATCGGGCCCCCTGAAGCTTTCTTT; cdr3_aa: CASSQASIGPPEAFF
clone_size: -; d_call: -; j_call: TRBJ2-3; v_call: TRBV27; cdr3_nt: TGTGCCAGCAGCCTCAGGGTTTCAGATACGCAGTATTTT; cdr3_aa: CASSLRVSDTQYF
clone_size: -; d_call: TRBD2; j_call: TRBJ2-1; v_call: TRBV10-2; cdr3_nt: TGCGCCAGCACAACTAGCAAGGGAGGGAATGAGCAGTTCTTC; cdr3_aa: CASTTSKGGNEQFF
clone_size: once; d_call: TRBD1; j_call: TRBJ2-7; v_call: TRBV27; cdr3_nt: TGTGCCAGCAGTCGAGGGGGCTTGAACTACGAGCAGTACTTC; cdr3_aa: CASSRGGLNYEQYF
clone_size: once; d_call: TRBD1; j_call: TRBJ1-1; v_call: TRBV6-5; cdr3_nt: TGTGCCAGCAGACAGGGGACGAACACTGAGGCTTTCTTT; cdr3_aa: CASRQGTNTEAFF
clone_size: -; d_call: -; j_call: TRBJ1-1; v_call: TRBV19; cdr3_nt: TGTGCCAGTAGTGCAAACCGGGGCACCAACACTGAAGCTTTCTTT; cdr3_aa: CASSANRGTNTEAFF
clone_size: -; d_call: -; j_call: TRBJ2-1; v_call: TRBV7-9; cdr3_nt: TGTGCCAGCAGCTTAGAGGGGAGGGAGCAGTTCTTC; cdr3_aa: CASSLEGREQFF
clone_size: -; d_call: TRBD1; j_call: TRBJ2-7; v_call: TRBV27; cdr3_nt: TGTGCCAGCAGTTTAATCGGGACAGGGTTTCACGAGCAGTACTTC; cdr3_aa: CASSLIGTGFHEQYF
clone_size: few; d_call: -; j_call: TRBJ1-6; v_call: TRBV7-9; cdr3_nt: TGTGCCAGCAGCTTGGATCAGGGGCCTAATTCACCCCTCCACTTT; cdr3_aa: CASSLDQGPNSPLHF
clone_size: few; d_call: TRBD2; j_call: TRBJ2-7; v_call: TRBV7-9; cdr3_nt: TGTGCCACGGATACCGGGACTAGCAGGGACGAGCAGTACTTC; cdr3_aa: CATDTGTSRDEQYF
clone_size: -; d_call: TRBD1; j_call: TRBJ2-5; v_call: TRBV6-6; cdr3_nt: TGTGCCAGCAGTTACGGGACAGGGGAGACCCAGTACTTC; cdr3_aa: CASSYGTGETQYF
clone_size: -; d_call: TRBD1; j_call: TRBJ1-2; v_call: TRBV19; cdr3_nt: TGTGCCAGTAGTCCTAGGACAGGGCCCTATGGCTACACCTTC; cdr3_aa: CASSPRTGPYGYTF
clone_size: -; d_call: TRBD2; j_call: TRBJ2-3; v_call: TRBV7-8; cdr3_nt: TGTGCCAGCAGCCAACTAGCGGGGGCGACAGATACGCAGTATTTT; cdr3_aa: CASSQLAGATDTQYF
clone_size: -; d_call: -; j_call: TRBJ2-6; v_call: TRBV4-1; cdr3_nt: TGCGCCAGCAGCCTCGGCGGCTCTGGGGCCAACGTCCTGACTTTC; cdr3_aa: CASSLGGSGANVLTF
clone_size: -; d_call: -; j_call: TRBJ2-3; v_call: TRBV7-9; cdr3_nt: TGTGCCAGCAGCTTAGCGCTTACTATGGGATGGGATACGCAGTATTTT; cdr3_aa: CASSLALTMGWDTQYF
clone_size: -; d_call: -; j_call: TRBJ2-1; v_call: TRBV2; cdr3_nt: TGTGCCAGCAGTGATGGGTATGAGCAGTTCTTC; cdr3_aa: CASSDGYEQFF
clone_size: -; d_call: -; j_call: TRBJ2-5; v_call: TRBV15; cdr3_nt: TGTGCCACCAGCAGAGATTTAGAGACCCAGTACTTC; cdr3_aa: CATSRDLETQYF